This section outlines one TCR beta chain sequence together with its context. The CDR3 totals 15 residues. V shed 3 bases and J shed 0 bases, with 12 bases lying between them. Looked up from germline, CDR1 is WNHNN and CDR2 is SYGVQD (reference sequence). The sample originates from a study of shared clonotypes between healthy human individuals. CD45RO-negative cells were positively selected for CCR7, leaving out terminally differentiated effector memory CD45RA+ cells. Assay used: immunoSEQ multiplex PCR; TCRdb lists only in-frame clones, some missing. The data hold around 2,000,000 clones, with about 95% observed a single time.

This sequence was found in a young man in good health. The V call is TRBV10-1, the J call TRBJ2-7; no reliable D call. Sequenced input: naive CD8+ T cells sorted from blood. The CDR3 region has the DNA TGCGCCAGCAGTGAAGATATAGGGAACTCCTACGAGCAGTACTTC. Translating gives CASSEDIGNSYEQYF.